This TCR beta chain was observed in a study of T cells in localized non-small cell lung cancer. Overall study findings and caveats: Clonality peaked in uninvolved adjacent lung rather than tumor. Sequencing was restricted to one tumor region; therefore, heterogeneity remains possible. A median of roughly 52 of the top 100 tumor clones appeared in adjacent lung, which was paired and uninvolved. Longer overall survival was seen with higher T cell density measured in blood.

Trimming removed 4 bases from V and 2 bases from J, with 14 bases in between. The CDR3 consists of 15 residues. Germline V lookup: CDR1 SGHDN, CDR2 FVKESK. The table came from immunoSEQ multiplex PCR; TCRdb's copy has only in-frame clones and leaves some out. In the table there are 20,000 to 30,000 clones, more than 85% of which are singletons. Comment on this clone: What it binds is unknown.

The chain has TRBV14 and TRBJ1-2, with D tentatively TRBD1 (5 bases). This clonotype was obtained from a male donor older than 55 with stage I squamous cell lung carcinoma. The sequences come from peripheral blood, collected before any cancer treatment. DNA for the CDR3: TGTGCCAGCAGCCCCCAACGAGGGGCCAACTATGGCTACACCTTC. Protein sequence: CASSPQRGANYGYTF.